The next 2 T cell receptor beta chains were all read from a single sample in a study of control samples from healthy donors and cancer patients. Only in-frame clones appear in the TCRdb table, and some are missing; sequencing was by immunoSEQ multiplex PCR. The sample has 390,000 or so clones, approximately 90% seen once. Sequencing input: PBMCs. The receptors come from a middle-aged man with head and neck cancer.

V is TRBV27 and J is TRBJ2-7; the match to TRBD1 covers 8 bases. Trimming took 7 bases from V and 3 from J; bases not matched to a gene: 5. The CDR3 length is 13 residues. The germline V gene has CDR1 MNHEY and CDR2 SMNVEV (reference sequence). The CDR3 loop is CASTWTGSYEQYF. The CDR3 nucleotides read TGTGCCAGCACTTGGACAGGGAGCTACGAGCAGTACTTC.

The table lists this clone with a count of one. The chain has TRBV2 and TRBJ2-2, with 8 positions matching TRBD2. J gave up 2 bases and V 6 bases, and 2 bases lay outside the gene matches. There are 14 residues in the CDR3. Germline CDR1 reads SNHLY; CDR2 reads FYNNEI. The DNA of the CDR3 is TGTGCCAGCAGACTAGCGGATAACACCGGGGAGCTGTTTTTT. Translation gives CASRLADNTGELFF.